What follows are 9 T cell receptor beta chains derived from one specimen sequenced in a study of read filtering for tumor transcriptome and immune sequencing. The library was built from 400 ng RNA with molecular barcoded adaptors for alpha/delta and beta/gamma chains. TCRdb reprocessed the reads via MiXCR and lists one record per CDR3 protein. This sample has some 140,000 distinct CDR3 sequences; 13% occur once, and the top ten carry just under 8.5%. Sequencing was carried out using a population of CD138-negative cells sorted from bone marrow. The source of these receptors is a donor at least 40 years old with multiple myeloma.

This clonotype was observed many times. The chain uses TRBV11-3 and TRBJ2-1; 7 nucleotides agree with TRBD1. The CDR3 has 15 residues. Losses at the gene ends were 1 base for V and 7 bases for J; bases not matched to a gene: 7. CDR1 SGHNT and CDR2 YENEEA come from the germline V gene. The CDR3 bases are TGTGCCAGCAGCTTAGTCTTGGACAGGACAAATGAGCAGTTCTTC. Translating it yields CASSLVLDRTNEQFF.

This clonotype was found many times. V is TRBV5-1 and J is TRBJ2-3; the D gene is possibly TRBD2 (5 bases). V shed 0 bases and J shed 1 base, with 9 bases lying between them. The CDR3 spans 15 residues. Germline-derived CDR1 and CDR2 are SGHRS and YFSETQ. CDR3 sequence (DNA): TGCGCCAGCAGCTTGGCCTTCGGGGGCACAGATACGCAGTATTTT. It translates to CASSLAFGGTDTQYF.

As to this clonotype: With a much larger clone just one base away, this may be a read error. The chain uses TRBV6-5 and TRBJ1-5; D unclear. Germline V gene sequence: CDR1 MNHEY, CDR2 SVGAGI. The CDR3 is made up of 13 amino acids. Trimming pared 4 bases from V and 9 bases from J, leaving 13 bases between. CDR3 residues: CASSSGSIPPQHF. In DNA, the CDR3 is TGTGCCAGCAGTTCGGGGAGTATTCCGCCCCAGCATTTT.

This clonotype occurred many times. The rearrangement joins TRBV29-1 to TRBJ1-3, with D unclear. V lost 6 bases, J lost 0 bases, and 9 bases lay in between. The CDR3 sequence is 13 residues long. The germline CDR1 and CDR2 sequences are SQVTM and ANQGSEA. DNA for the CDR3: TGCAGCGTCCGCCCGAGCTCTGGAAACACCATATATTTT. Protein: CSVRPSSGNTIYF.

A note on this clonotype: A junction end diverges from the germline sequence, so it may reflect a read error. The chain is built from TRBV5-1 and TRBJ1-1; D is undetermined. CDR1 SGHRS and CDR2 YFSETQ come from the germline V gene. The CDR3 is 17 amino acids. The CDR3 nucleotides read TGCGCCAGCAGCTCCTATCTTGGCAGGTCTACGAACACTGAGGCTTTCTTT. As protein: CASSSYLGRSTNTEAFF.

This clonotype was counted many times. The chain is built from TRBV6-1 and TRBJ2-7; TRBD2 might be the D (5 bases). CDR1 and CDR2 (germline): MNHNS, SASEGT. The CDR3 covers 15 residues. V lost 10 bases and J lost 2, with 21 bases in between. In DNA, the CDR3 is TGTGCCACCCAATACGCCCGAGGAGGTGCCTACGAGCAGTACTTC. It codes for CATQYARGGAYEQYF.

This clonotype was counted a single time. A read error may be the cause here, since a much bigger clone is one base away. This chain uses TRBV5-1 with TRBJ2-7, with D hard to call. This CDR3 is built from 15 residues. The germline CDR1 and CDR2 sequences are SGHRS and YFSETQ. CDR3 in amino acids: CATSPAAVDAYEQYF. The CDR3 DNA sequence: TGCGCCACCAGCCCGGCGGCAGTTGACGCTTACGAGCAGTACTTC.

In this sample, this clonotype turned up many times. The CDR3 DNA is TGCAGTGCTAGTCCTAGCACAGATACGCAGTATTTT. Amino acid sequence: CSASPSTDTQYF. The chain uses TRBV20-1 and TRBJ2-3, with D unclear. V lost 3 bases and J lost 0, with 4 bases in between. Looked up from germline, CDR1 is DFQATT and CDR2 is SNEGSKA (reference sequence). CDR3 size: 12 residues.

This clonotype was recorded at least ten times. This chain uses TRBV29-1 with TRBJ1-1; D is uncertain. The CDR3 has 14 amino acids. V dropped 5 bases and J dropped 4 bases, with 17 bases sitting between them. Looked up from germline, CDR1 is SQVTM and CDR2 is ANQGSEA. This CDR3 reads CSVSPTERVTEAFF. In DNA form, the CDR3 reads TGCAGCGTTTCGCCGACGGAGAGAGTCACTGAAGCTTTCTTT.